The 16 T cell receptor beta chains below all came from one sample that was sequenced in a study of blood T cell repertoires in COVID-19. Sequenced by immunoSEQ multiplex PCR; TCRdb stores in-frame clones only, minus some. The table includes about 140,000 clones, 76% detected once. The sequenced sample consisted of peripheral blood. The origin of the receptors is a woman older than 75 with active or convalescent COVID-19.

This rearrangement joins TRBV9 to TRBJ2-2; no reliable D call. The CDR3 loop spans 13 amino acids. Trimming stripped 0 bases from V and 5 bases from J, with 5 bases between. CDR1 and CDR2 (germline): SGDLS, YYNGEE. CDR3 protein: CASSVVGTGELFF. As DNA, the CDR3 is TGTGCCAGCAGCGTAGTCGGTACCGGGGAGCTGTTTTTT. Complete variable domain (other parts from reference TRBV9 and TRBJ2-2): DSGVTQTPKHLITATGQRVTLRCSPRSGDLSVYWYQQSLDQGLQFLIQYYNGEERAKGNILERFSAQQFPDLHSELNLSSLELGDSALYFCASSVVGTGELFFGEGSRLTVL.

The chain carries TRBV11-2 and TRBJ2-1, with D possibly TRBD1 on 5 matching bases. The CDR3 is made up of 12 amino acids. V was shortened by 1 base and J by 10 bases, with 8 bases between the two germline ends. CDR1 and CDR2 (germline): SGHAT, FQNNGV. The DNA of the CDR3 is TGTGCCAGCAGCTTAGGTAGGACAGAGCAGTTCTTC. It specifies CASSLGRTEQFF. Drawing the rest from reference TRBV11-2 and TRBJ2-1, the complete variable domain is EAGVAQSPRYKIIEKRQSVAFWCNPISGHATLYWYQQILGQGPKLLIQFQNNGVVDDSQLPKDRFSAERLKGVDSTLKIQPAKLEDSAVYLCASSLGRTEQFFGPGTRLTVL.

V and J are TRBV27 and TRBJ1-5, with D possibly matching TRBD1 (5 bases). The CDR3 is 16 residues long. V lost 6 bases and J 7 bases, leaving 22 bases between the germline ends. Germline V gene sequence: CDR1 MNHEY, CDR2 SMNVEV (reference sequence). CDR3 coding DNA: TGTGCCAGCAGCTTTTTTTGCGCAGGGTCAAGGCAGCCCCAGCATTTT. It encodes CASSFFCAGSRQPQHF.

This sequence joins TRBV11-2 and TRBJ1-2, with D unresolved. This CDR3 has 16 residues. The germline CDR1 and CDR2 sequences are SGHAT and FQNNGV. The ends were cut back, 5 bases at V and 7 bases at J, with 23 bases in the middle. The DNA for the CDR3 is TGTGCCAGCAGCCTAGGCCTGGGTCTAGTCTTTGGTGGCTACACCTTC. Translating it yields CASSLGLGLVFGGYTF.

The rearrangement links TRBV6-5 to TRBJ1-1; D perhaps matches TRBD1 (6 bases). The V and J ends lost 10 bases and 7 bases respectively, with 16 bases between them. The CDR3 contains 12 residues. In germline, CDR1 is MNHEY, CDR2 SVGAGI. The CDR3 protein is CANLRGAGEAFF. CDR3 nucleotide sequence: TGTGCCAACCTTCGGGGGGCGGGTGAAGCTTTCTTT.

As for this clone: Mismatch with germline at one junction end may stem from a read error. The chain recombines TRBV7-7 with TRBJ1-3, with D possibly TRBD1 on 5 matching bases. Per germline, CDR1 SSHAT and CDR2 FNYEAQ (reference sequence). This CDR3 has 15 residues. The CDR3 reads CASSLGGGAGNTIYF. The DNA of the CDR3 is TGTGCTAGCAGCCTCGGGGGAGGCGCAGGAAACACCATATATTTT.

This clone came up once. This chain connects TRBV27 to TRBJ1-3; the match to TRBD1 covers 10 bases. The CDR3 consists of 18 residues. CDR1 is MNHEY, CDR2 SMNVEV, per germline (reference sequence). V lost 2 bases and J lost 0; bases outside the gene matches: 7. The CDR3 spells CASSLPGTGDGSGNTIYF. CDR3 sequence (DNA): TGTGCCAGCAGTTTACCCGGGACAGGGGATGGCTCTGGAAACACCATATATTTT.

This chain links TRBV19 with TRBJ1-1; TRBD1 might be the D (6 bases). The CDR3 length is 14 residues. Trimming pared 3 bases from V and 1 base from J, leaving 9 bases between. CDR1 is LNHDA, CDR2 SQIVND, per germline (reference sequence). CDR3 sequence reads: CASSMRGRNTEAFF. In DNA form, the CDR3 reads TGTGCCAGTAGTATGAGGGGGAGGAACACTGAAGCTTTCTTT.

Details on this clone: A junction boundary mismatches the germline segment, possibly from a read error. J is TRBJ2-5 and V is TRBV7-7, with 10 bases fitting TRBD2. Germline V gene data show CDR1 as SSHAT and CDR2 as FNYEAQ (reference sequence). This CDR3 contains 18 residues. The CDR3 coding sequence is TGTGCTAGCAGCTTAGCGCTCGTACTAGCGGGGTCCCAAGAGACCCAGTACTTC. Translation: CASSLALVLAGSQETQYF.

This clone was counted only a few times. The chain joins TRBV6-2 or TRBV6-3 to TRBJ2-3; TRBD2 matches 11 bases. V was pared by 4 bases and J by 2 bases, with 5 bases of the junction left unmatched. Germline-derived CDR1 and CDR2 are MNHEY and SVGEGT. CDR3 length: 16 residues. CDR3 protein: CASSSPGLAVTDTQYF. Here the CDR3 DNA reads TGTGCCAGCAGTTCCCCGGGACTAGCGGTCACAGATACGCAGTATTTT.

This clone has just one count. The chain links TRBV12-1 to TRBJ1-4; no check of the table's D call, TRBD1, against the DNA was made. TRBV12-1 is designated a pseudogene. The CDR3 consists of 14 residues. The CDR3: CASSFAAGGEKLFF. For the CDR3, the DNA is TGTGCCAGCAGCTTTGCGGCAGGGGGTGAAAAACTGTTTTTT.

The chain links TRBV6-5 to TRBJ2-1; D gene uncertain. Per the germline V gene, CDR1 is MNHEY and CDR2 is SVGAGI. The V and J ends lost 10 bases and 15 bases respectively, with 16 bases between them. The CDR3 covers 10 residues. The chain's CDR3 is CATRVVVVFF. CDR3 bases: TGTGCCACCCGGGTGGTTGTGGTGTTCTTC.

The chain couples TRBV5-1 to TRBJ1-4; 7 nucleotides agree with TRBD1. With 4 bases clipped from V and 7 bases from J, the junction kept 13 bases outside the gene matches. Germline loops: CDR1 SGHRS, CDR2 YFSETQ. The CDR3 is 16 residues long. The CDR3 region has the DNA TGCGCCAGCAGCGCCGCGACAGGGCACTTTAGTGAAAAACTGTTTTTT. Translating it yields CASSAATGHFSEKLFF.

J is TRBJ2-5 and V is TRBV7-6, with 11 positions matching TRBD2. The germline CDR1 and CDR2 sequences are SGHVS and FNYEAQ. CDR3 length: 17 residues. The V segment lost 2 bases and the J segment 3 bases; nucleotides outside the gene matches: 8. CDR3 amino acids: CASSLTGLAGYKETQYF. CDR3 nucleotides: TGTGCCAGCAGCTTAACCGGACTAGCGGGTTATAAAGAGACCCAGTACTTC. The full variable domain, with the rest looked up from reference TRBV7-6 and TRBJ2-5, is GAGVSQSPRYKVTKRGQDVALRCDPISGHVSLYWYRQALGQGPEFLTYFNYEAQQDKSGLPNDRFSAERPEGSISTLTIQRTEQRDSAMYRCASSLTGLAGYKETQYFGPGTRLLVL.

V usage is TRBV27 and J usage is TRBJ2-1; D unresolved. In germline, CDR1 is MNHEY, CDR2 SMNVEV (reference sequence). CDR3 length: 13 amino acids. Trimming left V 5 bases short and J 3 bases short, with 8 bases between. CDR3 region: CASSQIDYNEQFF. The DNA of the CDR3 is TGTGCCAGCAGTCAAATAGACTACAATGAGCAGTTCTTC.

This clone was seen once. The rearrangement joins TRBV2 to TRBJ1-4, with 7 bases matching TRBD1. This CDR3 contains 14 residues. The V segment lost 4 bases and the J segment 4 bases; nucleotides outside the gene matches: 3. From germline, CDR1 is SNHLY and CDR2 FYNNEI. The CDR3 sequence: CASSGRDSNEKLFF. DNA for the CDR3: TGTGCCAGCAGTGGACGGGACAGTAATGAAAAACTGTTTTTT.